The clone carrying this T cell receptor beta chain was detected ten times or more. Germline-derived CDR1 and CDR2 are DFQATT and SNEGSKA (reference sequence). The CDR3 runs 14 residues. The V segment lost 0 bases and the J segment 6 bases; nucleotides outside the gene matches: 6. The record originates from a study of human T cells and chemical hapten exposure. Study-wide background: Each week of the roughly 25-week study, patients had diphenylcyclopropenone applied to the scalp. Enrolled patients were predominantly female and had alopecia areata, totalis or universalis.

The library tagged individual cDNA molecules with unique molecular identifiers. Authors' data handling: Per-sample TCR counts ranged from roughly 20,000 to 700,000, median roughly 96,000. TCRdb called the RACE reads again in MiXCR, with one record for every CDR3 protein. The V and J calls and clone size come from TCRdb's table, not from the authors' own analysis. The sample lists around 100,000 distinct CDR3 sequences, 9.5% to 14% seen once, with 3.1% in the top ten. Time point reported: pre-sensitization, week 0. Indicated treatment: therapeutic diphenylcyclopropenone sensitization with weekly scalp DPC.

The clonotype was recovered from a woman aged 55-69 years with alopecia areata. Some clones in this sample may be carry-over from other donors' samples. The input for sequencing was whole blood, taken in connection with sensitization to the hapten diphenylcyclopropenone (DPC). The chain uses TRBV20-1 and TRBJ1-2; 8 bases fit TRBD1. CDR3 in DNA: TGCAGTGCTAGAGATCAGACAGGGGTGCATGGCTACACCTTC. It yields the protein CSARDQTGVHGYTF.